These 27 T cell receptor beta chains were sequenced from one sample in a study of T cell repertoires in cytomegalovirus infection. TCRdb analysed the reads with MiXCR anew, one entry per CDR3 protein. The table records 100,000 to 150,000 distinct CDR3 sequences, around 32% of them present only once. Their specific antigens are unknown. The input for sequencing was CD8+ T cells from cultured PBMCs, taken from culture after CMV antigen stimulation. The receptors were sampled from a human donor in good health (CMV status not recorded). Some clones in this sample may be carry-over from other donors' samples.

This clonotype came up a few times. This chain links TRBV19 with TRBJ1-1; D is ambiguous. The CDR3 is 15 amino acids. Germline CDR1 and CDR2: LNHDA and SQIVND (reference sequence). Trimming pared 10 bases from V and 0 bases from J, leaving 18 bases between. CDR3 in amino acids: CATTFVEGLNTEAFF. As DNA, the CDR3 is TGTGCCACCACTTTCGTCGAGGGCCTGAACACTGAAGCTTTCTTT.

This clonotype was seen repeatedly, ten times or more. This chain connects TRBV7-6 to TRBJ2-7, with a tentative D call TRBD2 (7 bases). The CDR3 loop spans 15 amino acids. Germline V gene sequence: CDR1 SGHVS, CDR2 FNYEAQ. V dropped 1 base and J dropped 4 bases, with 14 bases sitting between them. The CDR3 DNA is TGTGCCAGCAGCTTAGGGGGGGGGCCTCGATACGAGCAGTACTTC. This translates into CASSLGGGPRYEQYF.

Many counts were recorded for this clonotype. The chain has TRBV20-1 and TRBJ2-3; TRBD1 matches 9 bases. Germline trimming cut 1 base from V and 5 bases from J; bases unmatched to any gene: 13. Per germline, CDR1 DFQATT and CDR2 SNEGSKA (reference sequence). The length of the CDR3 is 17 residues. The CDR3 is CSARVEGQGLREDTQYF. CDR3 coding DNA: TGCAGTGCTAGAGTCGAGGGACAGGGATTAAGGGAAGATACGCAGTATTTT.

This clonotype was picked up a small number of times. V is TRBV19 and J is TRBJ2-2, with D possibly being TRBD2 (5 bases). CDR1 and CDR2 (germline): LNHDA, SQIVND (reference sequence). The CDR3 totals 13 residues. V lost 5 bases and J lost 3, with 7 bases in between. The DNA for the CDR3 is TGTGCCAGTAGTTCACTAGACACCGGGGAGCTGTTTTTT. Translating it yields CASSSLDTGELFF. Full variable domain (remainder filled in from reference TRBV19 and TRBJ2-2): DGGITQSPKYLFRKEGQNVTLSCEQNLNHDAMYWYRQDPGQGLRLIYYSQIVNDFQKGDIAEGYSVSREKKESFPLTVTSAQKNPTAFYLCASSSLDTGELFFGEGSRLTVL.

This chain connects TRBV19 to TRBJ1-1; TRBD1 matches 7 bases. J gave up 3 bases and V 5 bases, and 6 bases lay outside the gene matches. Germline CDR1 LNHDA, CDR2 SQIVND (reference sequence). This CDR3 has 14 residues. This CDR3 reads CASSSRQGYTEAFF. In nucleotides, the CDR3 is TGTGCCAGTAGTTCACGACAGGGTTACACTGAAGCTTTCTTT.

J is TRBJ1-1 and V is TRBV12-3 or TRBV12-4, with a weak D call TRBD1 (5 bases). V lost 7 bases and J 2 bases, leaving 14 bases between the germline ends. CDR3 size: 14 residues. The CDR3 DNA reads TGTGCCAGCACCGAGTCGGGGGGAAACACTGAAGCTTTCTTT. It codes for CASTESGGNTEAFF.

This clonotype was detected many times. The chain combines TRBV7-8 with TRBJ2-1; 10 nucleotides agree with TRBD2. With 2 bases clipped from V and 2 bases from J, the junction kept 15 bases outside the gene matches. Germline V gives CDR1 SGHVS, CDR2 FQNEAQ. The CDR3 has 20 amino acids. The DNA for the CDR3 is TGTGCCAGCAGCTTATCGGTTTCTGGAGCGGGGGGGACGACCTACAATGAGCAGTTCTTC. Translated: CASSLSVSGAGGTTYNEQFF.

V gene TRBV5-5 combines with J gene TRBJ2-1; 12 bases align to TRBD2. CDR1 SGHKS and CDR2 YYEKEE come from the germline V gene (reference sequence). The V segment lost 0 bases and the J segment 6 bases; nucleotides outside the gene matches: 4. The CDR3 covers 16 residues. The DNA of the CDR3 is TGTGCCAGCAGCTTGGCAACTAGCGGGGGGTCCAATGAGCAGTTCTTC. Amino acid sequence: CASSLATSGGSNEQFF. The whole variable domain, remainder taken from reference TRBV5-5 and TRBJ2-1, is DAGVTQSPTHLIKTRGQQVTLRCSPISGHKSVSWYQQVLGQGPQFIFQYYEKEERGRGNFPDRFSARQFPNYSSELNVNALLLGDSALYLCASSLATSGGSNEQFFGPGTRLTVL.

This clonotype was recorded a few times. The chain combines TRBV4-3 with TRBJ1-2; TRBD1 is a possible D gene (5 bases). The germline CDR1 and CDR2 sequences are LGHNA and YSLEER. The CDR3 contains 13 residues. The germline V and J ends were trimmed by 0 bases and 8 bases, with 10 bases remaining between them. CDR3 nucleotide sequence: TGCGCCAGCAGCCAAGAGCCAGGGATCGGCTACACCTTC. This encodes CASSQEPGIGYTF.

The chain joins TRBV6-2 or TRBV6-3 to TRBJ2-5; D is uncertain. The V end lost 5 bases, the J end lost 5 bases, and 6 bases lay between the germline ends. This CDR3 has 11 residues. CDR1 MNHEY and CDR2 SVGEGT come from the germline V gene. CDR3 region: CASSRPETQYF. CDR3 DNA: TGTGCCAGCAGTCGACCGGAGACCCAGTACTTC.

The V and J genes are TRBV5-5 and TRBJ2-1, with 10 bases identical to TRBD2. Germline CDR1 and CDR2: SGHKS and YYEKEE (reference sequence). The CDR3 extends over 16 amino acids. V lost 1 base, J lost 8 bases, and 9 bases stayed unmatched. The DNA of the CDR3 is TGTGCCAGCAGCTTGTGGAGCGGGGGGGGCGGAGATGAGCAGTTCTTC. As protein: CASSLWSGGGGDEQFF.

With respect to this clonotype: A read error may be the cause here, since a much bigger clone is one base away. The J gene is TRBJ1-2, the V gene TRBV4-1; a possible D gene is TRBD1 (5 bases). The germline CDR1 and CDR2 sequences are MGHRA and YSYEKL. The V end lost 4 bases, the J end lost 7 bases, and 19 bases lay between the germline ends. The CDR3 runs to 15 residues. The CDR3 loop reads CASSPRTRGSGGYTF. The CDR3 bases are TGCGCCAGCAGCCCCCGGACAAGGGGATCAGGTGGCTACACCTTC.

The V and J genes are TRBV7-9 and TRBJ1-1; the match to TRBD1 covers 10 bases. J gave up 11 bases and V 1 base, and 4 bases lay outside the gene matches. This CDR3 has 13 residues. Germline V gives CDR1 SEHNR, CDR2 FQNEAQ (reference sequence). The CDR3 here is CASSLGGTGDAFF. As DNA, the CDR3 is TGTGCCAGCAGCTTAGGCGGGACAGGGGACGCTTTCTTT.

V usage is TRBV7-6 and J usage is TRBJ2-7; the match to TRBD1 covers 9 bases. V shed 5 bases, J shed 6 bases, and the junction held 11 bases outside the gene matches. The CDR3 sequence is 15 residues long. Germline values: CDR1 SGHVS, CDR2 FNYEAQ. Here the CDR3 DNA reads TGTGCCAGCAGCCCAAAACAGGGGGCGCCCTCCGAGCAGTACTTC. It specifies CASSPKQGAPSEQYF. The full variable domain, with the rest looked up from reference TRBV7-6 and TRBJ2-7, is GAGVSQSPRYKVTKRGQDVALRCDPISGHVSLYWYRQALGQGPEFLTYFNYEAQQDKSGLPNDRFSAERPEGSISTLTIQRTEQRDSAMYRCASSPKQGAPSEQYFGPGTRLTVT.

This clonotype was detected ten times or more. The V and J genes are TRBV7-2 and TRBJ2-5, with 8 bases identical to TRBD2. The CDR3 consists of 15 residues. V shed 1 base, J shed 5 bases, and the junction held 6 bases outside the gene matches. Germline assignment: CDR1 SGHTA and CDR2 FQGNSA. CDR3 sequence (DNA): TGTGCCAGCAGCTTAGGCCGGACTAGCCGGGAGACCCAGTACTTC. Its protein product is CASSLGRTSRETQYF.

This clonotype has more than one count but fewer than ten. The chain recombines TRBV5-1 with TRBJ2-7; 7 positions match TRBD1. Trimming cost V 4 bases and J 6 bases; bases outside gene matches: 4. Germline V CDR1 and CDR2: SGHRS, YFSETQ. This CDR3 has 12 residues. The CDR3 protein is CASSSSGGEQYF. The CDR3 DNA reads as TGCGCCAGCAGCAGCTCAGGGGGCGAGCAGTACTTC. The full variable domain, rest sourced from reference TRBV5-1 and TRBJ2-7, is KAGVTQTPRYLIKTRGQQVTLSCSPISGHRSVSWYQQTPGQGLQFLFEYFSETQRNKGNFPGRFSGRQFSNSRSEMNVSTLELGDSALYLCASSSSGGEQYFGPGTRLTVT.

In its sample, this clonotype was seen many times. The chain recombines TRBV7-6 with TRBJ2-2; either TRBD1 or TRBD2 may supply D (6 bases each). The germline V gene has CDR1 SGHVS and CDR2 FNYEAQ. There are 15 residues in the CDR3. V lost 5 bases and J 3 bases, leaving 13 bases between the germline ends. CDR3 coding DNA: TGTGCCAGCAGCCCCGGGGGCCCTTACACCGGGGAGCTGTTTTTT. This translates into CASSPGGPYTGELFF.

V gene TRBV23-1 combines with J gene TRBJ2-7, with 15 bases matching TRBD2. TRBV23-1 is an open reading frame, and its role is uncertain. The CDR3 contains 19 residues. V shed 3 bases and J 4 bases; nucleotides not matched to a gene: 13. The CDR3 region is CASSHLWTSGGARLYEQYF. The CDR3 nucleotides are TGCGCCAGCAGTCATCTTTGGACTAGCGGGGGGGCCAGACTGTACGAGCAGTACTTC.

The J gene is TRBJ2-1, the V gene TRBV20-1; 8 bases match TRBD2. CDR3 size: 13 residues. Germline V gene data show CDR1 as DFQATT and CDR2 as SNEGSKA (reference sequence). V shed 0 bases, J shed 14 bases, and the junction held 9 bases outside the gene matches. The CDR3 sequence is CSAREGGALAEFF. The CDR3 nucleotides read TGCAGTGCTAGAGAAGGTGGGGCACTAGCGGAGTTCTTC.

This clonotype has more than one count but fewer than ten. This chain joins TRBV11-2 and TRBJ2-2; D is ambiguous. V lost 4 bases and J 4 bases, leaving 16 bases between the germline ends. This CDR3 has 16 residues. In germline, CDR1 is SGHAT, CDR2 FQNNGV. The DNA for the CDR3 is TGTGCCAGCAGCTACTGGACCCCTCCGGGCACCGGGGAGCTGTTTTTT. Protein sequence: CASSYWTPPGTGELFF.

This chain connects TRBV7-2 to TRBJ2-1; 8 bases map to TRBD2. J lost 5 bases, V lost 1 base, and 4 bases had no gene match. The CDR3 is 15 amino acids. Germline-derived CDR1 and CDR2 are SGHTA and FQGNSA. CDR3 sequence: CASSLGAGGDNEQFF. CDR3 nucleotides: TGTGCCAGCAGCTTAGGGGCGGGGGGCGACAATGAGCAGTTCTTC.

The chain employs TRBV4-1 and TRBJ1-2, with D tentatively TRBD1 (6 bases). The CDR3 contains 15 residues. Trimming shortened V by 1 base and J by 5 bases, and 14 bases separated the two germline ends. The germline V gene has CDR1 MGHRA and CDR2 YSYEKL. CDR3 bases: TGCGCCAGCAGCCAAGCGGACAGCCTAGGATATGGCTACACCTTC. It codes for CASSQADSLGYGYTF.

The V gene is TRBV19, the J gene TRBJ2-7, with a weak D call TRBD2 (6 bases). The CDR3 is 11 amino acids. The V gene's germline CDR1 is LNHDA and CDR2 SQIVND (reference sequence). The CDR3 here is CAGGSSYEQYF. The DNA for the CDR3 is TGTGCGGGGGGATCATCCTACGAGCAGTACTTC. Complete variable domain (other parts from reference TRBV19 and TRBJ2-7): DGGITQSPKYLFRKEGQNVTLSCEQNLNHDAMYWYRQDPGQGLRLIYYSQIVNDFQKGDIAEGYSVSREKKESFPLTVTSAQKNPTAFYLCAGGSSYEQYFGPGTRLTVT.

With regard to this clonotype: A single base separates this from a much larger clone, so it may be a read error. The gene calls are TRBV7-8 and TRBJ1-5; D gene ambiguous. The germline gives CDR1 SGHVS, CDR2 FQNEAQ. V was cut by 1 base and J by 0 bases, with 13 bases left in between. This CDR3 is 17 amino acids long. CDR3 in DNA: TGTGCCAGCAGCTTAGTGGTCAGCCAATATAGCAATCAGCCCCAGCATTTT. It is translated as CASSLVVSQYSNQPQHF.

In its sample, this clonotype was seen many times. The J gene is TRBJ2-7, the V gene TRBV7-2; D might be TRBD2 (5 bases). V was cut by 5 bases and J by 6 bases, with 14 bases left in between. The CDR3 loop spans 13 amino acids. Germline V gene sequence: CDR1 SGHTA, CDR2 FQGNSA. The CDR3 region is CASSIYTSPEQYF. The CDR3 DNA is TGTGCCAGCAGCATCTATACTAGTCCCGAGCAGTACTTC.

This sequence joins TRBV29-1 and TRBJ1-1; 8 nucleotides align to TRBD1. This CDR3 spans 12 amino acids. The germline V gene has CDR1 SQVTM and CDR2 ANQGSEA. J gave up 11 bases and V 5 bases, and 10 bases lay outside the gene matches. The CDR3 DNA reads as TGCAGCGTTTTGACAGGGGTGGCGAGGGCTTTCTTT. Translation: CSVLTGVARAFF.

This chain links TRBV6-5 with TRBJ2-7; no reliable D call. This CDR3 region has 14 residues. The V gene lost 3 bases and the J gene lost 3 bases, with 12 bases spanning the gap. From germline, CDR1 is MNHEY and CDR2 SVGAGI. The CDR3 DNA is TGTGCCAGCAGTTATTCCCCGGACGGCTACGAGCAGTACTTC. The encoded protein is CASSYSPDGYEQYF.